This T cell receptor beta chain originates from a study of shared clonotypes between healthy human individuals. Study-wide context: Contributing individuals were a couple of females and three males aged 18 to 49. General study results and limits: The naive CD4 repertoires of four donors were compared, and about 5% of clonotypes were shared.

To note about this clone: Its antigen is not known.

Germline values: CDR1 LNHNV, CDR2 YYDKDF (reference sequence). This CDR3 is built from 13 residues. Trimming stripped 0 bases from V and 12 bases from J, with 11 bases between. Sequencing was performed with immunoSEQ multiplex PCR; in TCRdb, only in-frame clones are kept and a portion is missing. The sample holds 1,400,000 or so clones; about 98.5% are singletons and the top ten take under 0.45%. Sequenced: naive CD4+ T cells sorted from blood. Specified subset: CD45RA+ positively selected. The source of this sequence is a man in his thirties or forties in good health. This rearrangement joins TRBV15 to TRBJ1-4; no clear D gene. CDR3 sequence reads: CATSREYAVELFF. The CDR3, as DNA: TGTGCCACCAGCAGAGAGTATGCAGTAGAACTGTTTTTT.